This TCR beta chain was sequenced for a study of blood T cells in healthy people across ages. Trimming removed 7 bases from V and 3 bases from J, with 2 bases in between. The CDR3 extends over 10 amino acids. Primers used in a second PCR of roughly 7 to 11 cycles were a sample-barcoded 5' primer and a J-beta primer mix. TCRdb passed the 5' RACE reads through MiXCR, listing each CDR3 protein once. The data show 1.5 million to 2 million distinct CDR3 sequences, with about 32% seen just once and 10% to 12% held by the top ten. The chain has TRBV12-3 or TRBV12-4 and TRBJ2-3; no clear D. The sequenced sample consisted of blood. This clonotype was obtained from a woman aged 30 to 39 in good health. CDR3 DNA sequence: TGTGCCAGCAAAACAGATACGCAGTATTTT. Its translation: CASKTDTQYF.